Presented here are 16 T cell receptor beta chains from one specimen sequenced in a study of T-cell reconstitution after alpha-beta-depleted transplantation in children. Library preparation (for TCRbeta) was performed with unique molecular identifiers. TCRdb re-called the PCR reads with MiXCR, one entry per CDR3 protein. Among about 830,000 distinct CDR3 sequences, roughly 16% were seen once, and the ten largest hold roughly 4.8%. This specimen consisted of PBMCs, mostly from graft donor cells, obtained 360 days after TCRalphabeta/CD19-depleted stem cell transplant. All receptors come from a male patient under 18 who had a stem cell transplant for acute lymphoblastic leukemia, so the T cells may come from the graft donor.

This clonotype was detected ten times or more. The CDR3 DNA follows: TGTGCCAGCAGTTTATCGGGGACAGGGGGGGAAGATACGCAGTATTTT. Amino acids: CASSLSGTGGEDTQYF. The chain uses TRBV27 and TRBJ2-3; 11 bases align to TRBD1. With V trimmed by 0 bases and J by 5 bases, 4 bases remained unmatched. CDR1 is MNHEY, CDR2 SMNVEV, per germline (reference sequence). The CDR3 is 16 residues long.

This clonotype has just a few counts. The chain combines TRBV20-1 with TRBJ2-5, with 7 nucleotides matching TRBD1. V lost 4 bases, J lost 2 bases, and 4 bases stayed unmatched. Germline values: CDR1 DFQATT, CDR2 SNEGSKA (reference sequence). This CDR3 is 13 amino acids long. The CDR3 DNA sequence: TGCAGTGCTATCGGGACAGAACAAGAGACCCAGTACTTC. Translation gives CSAIGTEQETQYF.

This clonotype was counted between two and nine times. The chain uses TRBV18 and TRBJ2-5; D is ambiguous. The CDR3 is made up of 13 amino acids. Germline V gene data show CDR1 as KGHSH and CDR2 as LQKENI. V lost 0 bases and J 4 bases, leaving 6 bases between the germline ends. The CDR3, as DNA: TGTGCCAGCTCACCACCGGTTAGAGAGACCCAGTACTTC. It yields the protein CASSPPVRETQYF.

This clonotype was counted at least ten times. The V call is TRBV7-2, the J call TRBJ1-5; tentative D call: TRBD1 (5 bases). The CDR3 is made up of 17 amino acids. Between the trimmed V and J ends, which lost 0 bases and 4 bases, there was a span of 16 bases. The V gene's germline CDR1 is SGHTA and CDR2 FQGNSA. The CDR3 protein is CASSLAFGAGLNQPQHF. In DNA form, the CDR3 reads TGTGCCAGCAGCTTAGCTTTTGGGGCAGGGCTAAATCAGCCCCAGCATTTT. Complete variable domain (other parts from reference TRBV7-2 and TRBJ1-5): GAGVSQSPSNKVTEKGKDVELRCDPISGHTALYWYRQSLGQGLEFLIYFQGNSAPDKSGLPSDRFSAERTGGSVSTLTIQRTQQEDSAVYLCASSLAFGAGLNQPQHFGDGTRLSIL.

This clonotype was seen more than once but under ten times. V usage is TRBV10-3 and J usage is TRBJ2-5; D is undetermined. Germline V CDR1 and CDR2: ENHRY, SYGVKD. The V and J ends lost 5 bases and 3 bases respectively, with 10 bases between them. CDR3 length: 13 amino acids. The CDR3 reads CAISKSVEETQYF. CDR3 nucleotide sequence: TGTGCCATCAGTAAGAGTGTGGAAGAGACCCAGTACTTC.

The chain combines TRBV14 with TRBJ1-2; no clear D. This CDR3 is 16 amino acids long. Germline-derived CDR1 and CDR2 are SGHDN and FVKESK. The ends were cut back, 0 bases at V and 4 bases at J, with 15 bases in the middle. CDR3 sequence reads: CASSQDRLGRSYGYTF. In nucleotides, the CDR3 is TGTGCCAGCAGCCAAGATCGGTTGGGGAGGTCCTATGGCTACACCTTC.

This clonotype occurred a few times. The chain has TRBV11-2 and TRBJ2-3; possibly TRBD1 or TRBD2 for D (6 bases each). There are 15 residues in the CDR3. Germline lookup yields CDR1 SGHAT and CDR2 FQNNGV. Trimming shortened V by 3 bases and J by 5 bases, and 15 bases separated the two germline ends. CDR3 protein: CASSFVGGAEDTQYF. The CDR3 coding sequence is TGTGCCAGCAGCTTTGTGGGGGGCGCGGAAGATACGCAGTATTTT.

This clonotype was detected only a few times. The gene calls are TRBV16 and TRBJ1-5; perhaps TRBD1 as D (5 bases). Between the trimmed V and J ends, which lost 2 bases and 4 bases, there was a span of 9 bases. The germline V gene has CDR1 KGHSY and CDR2 FQNENV. CDR3 length: 14 residues. As DNA, the CDR3 is TGTGCCAGCAGCCAAGGGCCAGGGAATCAGCCCCAGCATTTT. It specifies CASSQGPGNQPQHF.

This clonotype showed up just a few times. The genes are TRBV6-2 or TRBV6-3 and TRBJ2-7, with a weak D call TRBD2 (6 bases). In germline, CDR1 is MNHEY, CDR2 SVGEGT. V lost 2 bases and J 3 bases, leaving 26 bases between the germline ends. The CDR3 contains 19 residues. CDR3 protein: CASSYRPGLSGPRVYEQYF. In DNA, the CDR3 is TGTGCCAGCAGTTACCGACCGGGACTCAGTGGGCCGAGGGTCTACGAGCAGTACTTC.

The table lists this clonotype with a few counts. The rearrangement joins TRBV4-1 to TRBJ2-7, with 7 bases fitting TRBD2. The CDR3 sequence is 16 residues long. The germline gives CDR1 MGHRA, CDR2 YSYEKL. Trimming at V came to 4 bases and at J to 0 bases, leaving 9 bases not matched to a gene. CDR3 protein: CASSLSGTGGSYEQYF. CDR3 DNA: TGCGCCAGCAGCCTAAGCGGAACGGGGGGCTCCTACGAGCAGTACTTC.

In this sample, this clonotype turned up many times. The J gene is TRBJ1-1, the V gene TRBV7-2; unclear D gene. This CDR3 spans 13 amino acids. Trimming shortened V by 2 bases and J by 4 bases, and 8 bases separated the two germline ends. Looked up from germline, CDR1 is SGHTA and CDR2 is FQGNSA. The DNA of the CDR3 is TGTGCCAGCAGCTTATCGGTCGTCACTGAAGCTTTCTTT. Translating gives CASSLSVVTEAFF.

This clonotype was found a few times. The V and J genes are TRBV4-1 and TRBJ2-1; D remains unclear. The CDR3 contains 15 residues. V lost 1 base to trimming and J lost 8 bases, with 15 bases between them. Germline-derived CDR1 and CDR2 are MGHRA and YSYEKL. The CDR3 DNA reads as TGCGCCAGCAGCCAAGGGGTCCTTGGGGTGCATGAGCAGTTCTTC. It encodes CASSQGVLGVHEQFF.

This clonotype was picked up many times. CDR3 in DNA: TGTGCCACCAGTGACGGGGACAGGGGGGAGGTAGAGACCCAGTACTTC. Translating gives CATSDGDRGEVETQYF. The J gene is TRBJ2-5, the V gene TRBV24-1; 11 bases fit TRBD1. CDR1 is KGHDR, CDR2 SFDVKD, per germline. The CDR3 loop spans 16 amino acids. Trimming removed 4 bases from V and 4 bases from J; junction bases left unmatched: 7.

The sample holds a few counts of this clonotype. V gene TRBV3-1 combines with J gene TRBJ2-7; perhaps TRBD2 as D (6 bases). The CDR3 is 15 residues long. CDR1 LGHDT and CDR2 YNNKEL come from the germline V gene (reference sequence). The germline V and J ends were trimmed by 2 bases and 7 bases, with 18 bases remaining between them. The CDR3 nucleotides read TGTGCCAGCAGCCAATTCGCGGGGACCTATGGAGAGCAGTACTTC. This sequence encodes CASSQFAGTYGEQYF.

This clonotype was observed many times. The chain links TRBV5-1 to TRBJ1-2, with D possibly being TRBD1 (6 bases). CDR3 length: 14 amino acids. Looked up from germline, CDR1 is SGHRS and CDR2 is YFSETQ. Trimming stripped 0 bases from V and 4 bases from J, with 10 bases between. In DNA form, the CDR3 reads TGCGCCAGCAGCTTGGCCGACAGGCTCTATGGCTACACCTTC. As protein: CASSLADRLYGYTF.

The chain carries TRBV9 and TRBJ2-1; D assignment may be TRBD1 or TRBD2 (5 bases each). Germline CDR1 reads SGDLS; CDR2 reads YYNGEE. Trimming removed 6 bases from V and 9 bases from J, with 13 bases in between. CDR3 size: 12 residues. The CDR3 sequence: CASTGYGSEQFF. Written as DNA, the CDR3 is TGTGCCAGCACAGGGTATGGGAGTGAGCAGTTCTTC.